The 15 T cell receptor beta chains below all came from one sample that was sequenced in a study of blood T cell repertoires in COVID-19. Clones were read by immunoSEQ multiplex PCR, and TCRdb kept only the in-frame ones, dropping some. The sample lists 300,000 to 350,000 clones, around 91% occurring once. Sequenced material: peripheral blood. The receptors were sampled from a young woman who had recovered from COVID-19.

V is TRBV10-3 and J is TRBJ2-1; 9 bases fit TRBD1. The germline V gene encodes CDR1 ENHRY and CDR2 SYGVKD. The CDR3 consists of 14 residues. Unmatched junction bases numbered 6, after V lost 7 bases and J lost 5 bases. The CDR3 reads CAIKRQGDDNEQFF. The CDR3 nucleotides read TGTGCCATCAAGAGACAGGGGGACGACAATGAGCAGTTCTTC.

The chain carries TRBV19 and TRBJ2-2, with D hard to call. CDR3 length: 14 residues. Trimming stripped 1 base from V and 6 bases from J, with 9 bases between. Germline V gene sequence: CDR1 LNHDA, CDR2 SQIVND (reference sequence). The CDR3 loop reads CASSIAQAPGELFF. As DNA, the CDR3 is TGTGCCAGTAGTATAGCCCAAGCGCCCGGGGAGCTGTTTTTT.

J is TRBJ2-3 and V is TRBV5-4, with TRBD2 matching over 7 bases. Trimming removed 3 bases from V and 4 bases from J; junction bases left unmatched: 11. The germline gives CDR1 SGHNT, CDR2 YYREEE (reference sequence). The CDR3 runs 16 residues. CDR3 amino acids: CASSSTAGAGADTQYF. The CDR3 region has the DNA TGTGCCAGCAGCTCGACGGCGGGAGCGGGCGCAGATACGCAGTATTTT.

The chain is built from TRBV30 and TRBJ2-1, with a possible D match to TRBD2 (5 bases). V lost 1 base and J lost 2, with 9 bases in between. Germline V CDR1 and CDR2: GTSNPN, SVGIG (reference sequence). The CDR3 has 14 residues. This chain's CDR3 is CAWSGSGPYNEQFF. The CDR3 bases are TGTGCCTGGAGTGGCAGCGGTCCCTACAATGAGCAGTTCTTC.

The gene calls are TRBV30 and TRBJ1-5; D might be TRBD1 (5 bases). This CDR3 region has 13 residues. V dropped 0 bases and J dropped 7 bases, with 10 bases sitting between them. Germline V gene lookup returns CDR1 GTSNPN and CDR2 SVGIG (reference sequence). CDR3 amino acids: CAWSVRAGQPQHF. CDR3 DNA sequence: TGTGCCTGGAGTGTCAGGGCGGGGCAGCCCCAGCATTTT. The full variable domain, completed using reference TRBV30 and TRBJ1-5, is SQTIHQWPATLVQPVGSPLSLECTVEGTSNPNLYWYRQAAGRGLQLLFYSVGIGQISSEVPQNLSASRPQDRQFILSSKKLLLSDSGFYLCAWSVRAGQPQHFGDGTRLSIL.

This chain's CDR3 is CASSPPGLAGVGDTQYF. For the CDR3, the DNA is TGTGCCAGCAGCCCTCCGGGACTAGCGGGAGTTGGAGATACGCAGTATTTT. This sequence joins TRBV11-2 and TRBJ2-3; 14 positions match TRBD2. V was pared by 5 bases and J by 5 bases, with 9 bases of the junction left unmatched. CDR1 is SGHAT and CDR2 is FQNNGV in the germline V gene. This CDR3 is built from 17 residues.

The rearrangement links TRBV9 to TRBJ2-5; possible D gene TRBD1, 6 bases. The CDR3 length is 14 residues. CDR1 and CDR2 (germline): SGDLS, YYNGEE. V was shortened by 4 bases and J by 1 base, with 11 bases between the two germline ends. The CDR3 nucleotides read TGTGCCAGCAGCCCCGACAGGCTCCAAGAGACCCAGTACTTC. Translation gives CASSPDRLQETQYF.

The V call is TRBV4-1, the J call TRBJ2-5; 10 bases align to TRBD2. Germline V gene data show CDR1 as MGHRA and CDR2 as YSYEKL. This CDR3 is built from 16 residues. V lost 0 bases to trimming and J lost 5 bases; unmatched junction nucleotides: 6. The chain's CDR3 is CASSQDHSGRGETQYF. Written as DNA, the CDR3 is TGCGCCAGCAGCCAAGATCACAGCGGGAGGGGTGAGACCCAGTACTTC.

This chain joins TRBV19 and TRBJ2-2, with D possibly TRBD1 on 5 matching bases. Germline CDR1 is LNHDA and CDR2 is SQIVND (reference sequence). This CDR3 region has 17 residues. The V and J ends lost 0 bases and 4 bases respectively, with 15 bases between them. The chain's CDR3 is CASSIDPTRVSTGELFF. The CDR3, as DNA: TGTGCCAGTAGTATAGATCCCACCAGGGTGAGCACCGGGGAGCTGTTTTTT.

The rearrangement joins TRBV6-2 or TRBV6-3 to TRBJ2-4; D may be TRBD1 (6 bases). This CDR3 contains 14 residues. Germline V gives CDR1 MNHEY, CDR2 SVGEGT. The V gene lost 6 bases and the J gene lost 1 base, with 10 bases spanning the gap. The CDR3 sequence: CASSRGGAKNIQYF. DNA for the CDR3: TGTGCCAGCAGCCGAGGGGGTGCCAAAAACATTCAGTACTTC.

In its sample, this clone was seen once. The V call is TRBV5-1, the J call TRBJ2-3; tentatively, D is TRBD2 (6 bases). Germline V gene sequence: CDR1 SGHRS, CDR2 YFSETQ. The CDR3 covers 16 residues. Trimming shortened V by 0 bases and J by 0 bases, and 11 bases separated the two germline ends. CDR3 nucleotide sequence: TGCGCCAGCAGCTTGGCCCGACTAGAGAGCACAGATACGCAGTATTTT. Its protein is CASSLARLESTDTQYF.

This chain joins TRBV10-3 and TRBJ1-2; D is unresolved. Trimming removed 0 bases from V and 0 bases from J, with 11 bases in between. This CDR3 is built from 16 residues. The V gene's germline CDR1 is ENHRY and CDR2 SYGVKD. CDR3 in DNA: TGTGCCATCAGTGAGTCAGAGCAGGATGCTAACTATGGCTACACCTTC. It codes for CAISESEQDANYGYTF.

The chain couples TRBV7-2 to TRBJ2-1, with a weak D call TRBD2 (6 bases). From germline, CDR1 is SGHTA and CDR2 FQGNSA. Trimming left V 3 bases short and J 3 bases short, with 12 bases between. CDR3 length: 15 residues. CDR3 nucleotide sequence: TGTGCCAGCAGCTTTCCGGGACTGTTCTACAATGAGCAGTTCTTC. Amino acids: CASSFPGLFYNEQFF.

V and J are TRBV6-5 and TRBJ2-1; a possible D gene is TRBD2 (6 bases). Germline V gene lookup returns CDR1 MNHEY and CDR2 SVGAGI. V lost 0 bases to trimming and J lost 7 bases, with 10 bases between them. The CDR3 sequence is 14 residues long. The CDR3 spells CASSYSNGGNEQFF. The CDR3 region has the DNA TGTGCCAGCAGTTACTCGAACGGGGGAAATGAGCAGTTCTTC.

This chain connects TRBV21-1 to TRBJ2-7; the D segment call TRBD2 is taken from the table without a DNA check. TRBV21-1 constitutes a pseudogene. CDR3 length: 15 amino acids. The CDR3 spells CASSRSGSLAYEQYV. In nucleotides, the CDR3 is TGTGCCAGCAGCAGAAGCGGGAGTTTGGCCTACGAGCAGTACGTC.